This T cell receptor (beta chain) is drawn from a study of persistence of HIV-infected CD4 T cells (TCRdb year 2020). Study-level background: CMV- and HIV-1 Gag-responding CD4+ T cells were isolated from ART-treated individuals so that antigen-driven clonal expansion of HIV-1-infected cells could be examined. Participants had been on suppressive ART for a median of roughly 8 years. Peripheral blood samples of up to roughly 180 mL were taken at multiple time points, with the exception of a couple of participants who underwent leukapheresis at a single time point. Proviral sequencing was used to assess clonality among infected cells, whereas TCRbeta sequencing gauged the clonality of all cells within each sorted population. Cross-participant TCR cluster analysis included 8 or 9 participants for CMV and more than five participants for Gag.

Trimming at the junction amounts to 8 bases on V and 5 bases on J, and the germline ends lie 13 bases apart. The germline V gene gives CDR1 as WSHSY and CDR2 as SAAADI. The CDR3 has 13 amino acids, counting the end cysteine and phenylalanine. This entry keeps only the CDR3 DNA: 39 bases, framed from base 1. The immunoSEQ hsTCRB assay version 4, run in survey mode, was used to sequence TCRbeta repertoires from genomic DNA. Genomic DNA was diluted to around 9.4 ng/uL, and up to about 1 ug per sample was used for TCRbeta sequencing. In the authors' own workflow: TCRbeta data analysis was done in ImmunoSeq Analyzer 3.0, and diversity was calculated on productive nucleotide rearrangements. Using the Immunarch R package, lower-bound TCR diversity was estimated with the improved Chao index and clonality was estimated with the Gini coefficient. Nucleotide rearrangements that differed but encoded the same CDR3beta amino acid sequence were counted as separate clonotypes. TCRbeta sequences significantly enriched in antigen-responding cells relative to anti-CD3/anti-CD28-activated cells were identified by differential abundance analysis. GLIPH2 clustered TCRs by predicted peptide-MHC specificity, both within individual participants and across merged participant data sets. TCRdb holds this immuneACCESS table with in-frame rearrangements only. Some clones are missing; in checked studies, unresolved V genes explain under half, and the rest has no known cause. V and J calls plus clone size are reproduced from that table; the DNA served to infer D and trimming. Here the sample has about 35,000 clones; roughly 84% occur a single time. Together, the top ten hold 5.4% of the sample.

The intended sense of this specimen's treatment or condition label: suppressive antiretroviral therapy. A pool of overlapping HIV-1 Gag 15-mer peptides was used at roughly 0.93 ug per peptide per mL for cell stimulation. Memory populations depleted of antigen-responding cells were obtained by sorting nonresponding CD40L-negative CD69-negative CD45RO-high memory CD4+ T cells. Participants were HIV-1-infected adults who started suppressive ART during chronic infection. For at least 4 years, the participants' plasma HIV-1 RNA had been undetectable, below 50 copies/mL. To be included, participants needed a CD4+ T cell count above 400 cells/uL and a positive CMV serology. Before stimulation, PBMCs were isolated using density centrifugation and then depleted of CD8+ T cells. For under 20 hours, the CD8-depleted PBMCs were stimulated with anti-CD28/CD49d costimulation, a CD40-blocking antibody, and enfuvirtide to prevent new infections. Cell sorting was done on a Beckman Coulter MoFlo Legacy or XDP sorter, and dead cells were excluded with propidium iodide. Genomic DNA was extracted with the QIAamp DNA Mini Kit for samples above one million cells, otherwise with the Quick-DNA Microprep Kit.

Results the study describes overall, beyond this receptor: Within the same sorted populations, how oligoclonal the TCRs were correlated with how oligoclonal the proviruses were. Enrichment of degenerate expanded CDR3beta sequences was found in antigen-responding cells, suggesting convergent selection of CD4+ responses to CMV and Gag. Because the TCR analyses were done in bulk, restricting them to just the rare CMV-responding cells that actually carried HIV-1 proviruses was not possible. Only a small number of individuals took part in the study, and the range of antigens tested was limited. Significantly lower TCRbeta richness was observed in CMV- and Gag-responding cells than in anti-CD3/anti-CD28-responding cells, and higher oligoclonality was observed in CMV-responding cells than in CD3/CD28-stimulated and Gag-responding cells.

To note about this clone: Its antigen is currently not known. Base qualities are missing; no much larger clone stands one base away.

This sequence was found in an adult with HIV. The donor label of this sample is uncertain. The specimen comprised cultured CD4+ T cells from PBMCs, sampled from a patient who received antiretroviral therapy. The cell subset or site label for this specimen denotes: CD40L-CD69- CD45RO-high memory CD4 T cells not responding to Gag peptides. This sequence uses TRBV10-2 and TRBJ1-5; too little of a D gene remains to name it. The nucleotide sequence is given as TGCGCCAGCTCCTCCCTTGCGGATCAGCCCCAGCATTTT. The encoded protein is CASSSLADQPQHF.